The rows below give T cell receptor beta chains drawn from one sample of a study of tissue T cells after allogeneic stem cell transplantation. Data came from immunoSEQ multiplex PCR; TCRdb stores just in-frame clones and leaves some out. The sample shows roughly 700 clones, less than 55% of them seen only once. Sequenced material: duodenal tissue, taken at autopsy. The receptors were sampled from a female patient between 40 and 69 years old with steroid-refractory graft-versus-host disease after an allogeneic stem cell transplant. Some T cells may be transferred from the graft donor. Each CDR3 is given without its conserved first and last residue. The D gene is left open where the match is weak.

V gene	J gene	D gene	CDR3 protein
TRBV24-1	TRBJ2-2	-	ATSDVAELNTGELF
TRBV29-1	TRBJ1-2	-	SAGHTANYGYT
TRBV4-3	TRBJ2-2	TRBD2	ASSQLAGNTGELF
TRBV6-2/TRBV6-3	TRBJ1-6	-	ASSYRQGRSPLH
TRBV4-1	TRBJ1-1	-	ASSQDGEGNTEAF
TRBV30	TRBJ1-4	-	AWSRQGPEKLF
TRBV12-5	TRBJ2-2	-	ASGLAPAGELF
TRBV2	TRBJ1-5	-	ASSERGGGNQPQH
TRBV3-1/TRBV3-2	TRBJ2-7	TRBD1	ASSVTGSYEQY
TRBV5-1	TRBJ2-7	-	ASSFGWDYEQY
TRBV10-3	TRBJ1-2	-	AISAGSYGYT
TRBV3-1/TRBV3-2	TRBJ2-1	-	ASSQDRGTHNEQF
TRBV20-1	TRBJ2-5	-	SASGRETQY
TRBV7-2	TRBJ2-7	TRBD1	ASSSSPKDRLGSYEQY
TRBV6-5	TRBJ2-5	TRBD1	ASSKDRGLETQY
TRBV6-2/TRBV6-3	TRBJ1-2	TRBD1	ASSFSGTGTSYT
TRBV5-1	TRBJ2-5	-	ASSPRGTGETQY
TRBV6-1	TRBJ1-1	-	ASSERIANTEAF
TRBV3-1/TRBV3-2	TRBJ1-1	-	ASSQGAHWSEAF
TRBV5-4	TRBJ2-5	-	ASSGGLPGQETQY
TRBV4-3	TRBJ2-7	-	ASSQDQDSPYEQY